This T cell receptor beta chain was sequenced in a study of blood T cell repertoires in COVID-19 (dated by TCRdb to the early 2020s). Regarding the study in general: Samples covering the acute and convalescent phases of COVID-19 were provided by collaborators in the United States, Italy and Spain. The material from the prospective study consisted of cDNA or gDNA derived from T cells, B-cell-depleted T cells, or PBMCs. The dataset comprised deeply sampled blood TCRbeta repertoires from subjects exposed to, actively infected with, or recovered from COVID-19. The repertoires were made available in a free public database intended to serve as a resource for research on the immune response to SARS-CoV-2. The samples were drawn from two sources: the first 160 participants of the ongoing ImmuneRACE study, and fewer than 1,500 subjects contributed by 6 global collaborators. The sample metadata nearly always contained a de-identified subject ID, COVID-19 status, age in years and sex. Where available, HLA class I and class II types were obtained from metadata supplied by the sample provider rather than from assay-based typing.

Points the paper makes about the study in general: The quantity of clinical and demographic metadata differed by source and by participant and was supplied without curation.

With respect to this clone: Which antigen it targets is not known. No much larger clone is present one base from it, and per-base qualities are unavailable.

The immunoSEQ Assay, a bias-controlled multiplex PCR, was used to amplify TCRbeta CDR3 regions from genomic DNA. Per the source publication's procedure: Nucleated cell counts per sample were estimated from amplification of reference gene primers within the assay. Sequence reads were collapsed and filtered to measure the absolute abundance of every unique TCRbeta CDR3 rearrangement. Productive Simpson clonality was computed per sample as the square root of Simpson's diversity index over productive rearrangements. TCRdb mirrors the immuneACCESS table, restricted to in-frame sequences. Some clones are absent from its copies; in checked studies, under half trace to an unresolved V gene, and the reason for the others is unknown. The DNA was the basis for D and trimming; V, J and clone size are from that table. Recorded for this sample are about 170,000 clones; around 85% of them occurred a single time. Approximately 7% of the sample goes to the ten largest clones.

At the junction V is shortened by 5 bases and J by 8 bases; bases outside the gene matches: 13. Via the germline V gene, CDR1 is MNHEY and CDR2 SVGEGT. Inclusive of the bounding cysteine and phenylalanine, the CDR3 is 15 residues long. Here the CDR3 DNA is all that survives: 45 bases in frame from base 1. One collaborating source in Seattle enrolled patients while the patients were actively infected and followed the patients over time throughout the course of disease. Collaborating institutions collected whole blood in K2EDTA tubes following their own protocols. For TCRbeta analysis, collaborator samples were shipped as frozen whole blood, as isolated PBMCs, or as DNA extracted from either sample type.

Material for sequencing was peripheral blood. The rearrangement joined TRBV6-2 or TRBV6-3 to TRBJ1-2; TRBD1 matches 8 bases in the middle. This receptor was taken from a man older than 75 with COVID-19, enrolled during active disease. The DNA sequence is TGTGCCAGCAGTGACCGGACAGGGTCCACGTGGGGCTACACCTTC. It translates to CASSDRTGSTWGYTF.